Listed below are T cell receptor beta chains from one sample, sequenced in a study of regulatory T cells in long-lasting Graves disease. TCRdb called the multiplex PCR reads again in MiXCR, with one record for every CDR3 protein. The sample includes about 430,000 distinct CDR3 sequences, about 15% of them seen just once. This sample also belongs to another study, concerning T cells in Graves' hyperthyroidism and ophthalmopathy.

Sequences were derived from peripheral blood mononuclear cells (PBMCs), sampled at new diagnosis, from a patient treated with antithyroid drugs. These receptors originate from a woman aged 40 to 49 with Graves disease. The CDR3 runs from the conserved cysteine through the conserved F or W. The order of the fields is D gene, V gene, clone size, J gene, CDR3 protein. The D gene is left open where the match is weak. Not all rows give a size; the values are once, few, many and, for expanded clones, a class.

>TRBD2|TRBV20-1|many|TRBJ2-7
CSARLAGVWGREQYF
>-|TRBV12-3/TRBV12-4|many|TRBJ2-1
CASSLVDEQFF
>-|TRBV2|many|TRBJ2-5
CASSEERMETQYF
>TRBD2|TRBV6-1|many|TRBJ2-7
CASSRNLAGVDEQYF
>TRBD2|TRBV11-3|many|TRBJ2-1
CASSLAQREDEQFF
>TRBD2|TRBV27|many|TRBJ2-1
CASSLSVGTSGYNEQFF
>TRBD1|TRBV27|many|TRBJ1-2
CASSSSRTGYDGYTF
>TRBD2|TRBV20-1|-|TRBJ2-1
CSARVQRESPTSYNEQFF
>-|TRBV12-3/TRBV12-4|many|TRBJ1-2
CASSPTPSNYGYTF
>-|TRBV10-3|few|TRBJ1-6
CAINQGSWDSPLHF
>-|TRBV28|-|TRBJ1-5
CASSLPSAGVRGRTFQPQHF
>TRBD2|TRBV7-2|many|TRBJ2-3
CASSFTSGRNTDTQYF
>TRBD1|TRBV11-2|many|TRBJ2-7
CASSLEGQRSSYEQYF
>-|TRBV4-1|many|TRBJ2-5
CASSQDGSGDQETQYF
>-|TRBV11-2|many|TRBJ1-1
CASSLVRDDEAFF
>TRBD2|TRBV12-3/TRBV12-4|many|TRBJ2-5
CASSFLAAQETQYF
>TRBD2|TRBV7-2|many|TRBJ2-7
CASSLGSLAGVGRSYEQYF
>-|TRBV20-1|many|TRBJ1-4
CSAPEGVGSEKLFF
>-|TRBV7-8|many|TRBJ2-3
CASSLRRTTRTDTQYF
>-|TRBV11-3|-|TRBJ2-7
CASSLIDLYNEQYF
>-|TRBV11-2|many|TRBJ2-7
CASRPIRGDGYEQYF
>TRBD2|TRBV20-1|many|TRBJ2-7
CSARVAGGYEQYF
>TRBD1|TRBV18|many|TRBJ1-1
CASSLRQGSTEAFF
>-|TRBV12-3/TRBV12-4|many|TRBJ2-7
CASSFLSGLPVPEQYF
>TRBD1|TRBV5-4|few|TRBJ2-7
CASSKPGTGRDEQYF
>-|TRBV4-3|few|TRBJ1-6
CASSQDLAAVNSPLHF
>TRBD2|TRBV7-2|few|TRBJ2-4
CASSPYRGLAGEGRNIQYF
>TRBD2|TRBV2|many|TRBJ2-1
CASGGGTPLNEQFF
>-|TRBV7-2|many|TRBJ2-2
CATPVLGEDTGELFF
>-|TRBV15|many|TRBJ2-3
CATSSDYTDTQYF
>TRBD2|TRBV3-1|-|TRBJ2-7
CASSQRITGLAGVSEQYF
>TRBD2|TRBV12-3/TRBV12-4|many|TRBJ2-1
CASSHSTRAGSEQFF
>-|TRBV4-3|-|TRBJ2-1
CASSQDVVRAGNEQFF
>TRBD2|TRBV9|-|TRBJ2-2
CASSALLTSGGNTGELFF
>TRBD1|TRBV30|-|TRBJ1-2
CAQRPDRPPYGYTF
>TRBD2|TRBV6-1|-|TRBJ2-1
CASTGLAGALWDNEQFF
>TRBD1|TRBV2|many|TRBJ1-5
CASSTDRGSNQPQHF
>TRBD2|TRBV11-2|many|TRBJ2-3
CASSLGTSGGYTDTQYF
>-|TRBV28|many|TRBJ1-6
CASSPPEDSSLRSPLHF
>TRBD1|TRBV6-1|-|TRBJ2-7
CASSWGQVTSYEQYF
>-|TRBV14|many|TRBJ2-3
CASSHLGTDTQYF
>-|TRBV12-3/TRBV12-4|many|TRBJ1-6
CASALGTADSPLHF
>TRBD1|TRBV5-1|-|TRBJ2-3
CATSQGMGTDTQYF
>-|TRBV20-1|many|TRBJ2-1
CSARKTGEAYNEQFF
>TRBD2|TRBV12-3/TRBV12-4|-|TRBJ2-1
CASRLGLAGGGPYNEQFF
>-|TRBV10-3|many|TRBJ2-5
CAISEVTRGETQYF
>-|TRBV7-9|-|TRBJ2-5
CASLIGETQYF
>-|TRBV2|many|TRBJ2-2
CASKVAGNTGELFF
>TRBD2|TRBV9|-|TRBJ2-7
CASSPLAGAGYEQYF
>-|TRBV28|many|TRBJ1-4
CASSSNSRVHEKLFF
>-|TRBV9|-|TRBJ1-3
CASSVGVSGNTIYF
>TRBD1|TRBV28|many|TRBJ1-5
CASSAYTGVDNQPQHF
>TRBD2|TRBV28|many|TRBJ2-7
CASSIIGGTAKDEQYF
>-|TRBV10-3|-|TRBJ2-5
CATRHMDGVETQYF
>TRBD2|TRBV7-8|-|TRBJ2-7
CASSPPSLGEGSYDQYF
>TRBD2|TRBV14|-|TRBJ2-1
CASSQPKLAGAGGEQFF
>-|TRBV6-5|many|TRBJ2-3
CASSYSGTSTDTQYF
>-|TRBV27|few|-
CASSPNHETQYF
>-|TRBV15|many|TRBJ2-7
CATSRATDSYEQYF